The T cell receptor beta chain described here comes from a study of blood T cell repertoires in COVID-19. About the research overall: Samples taken during acute and convalescent COVID-19 were collected in the United States, Italy and Spain. PBMCs, B-cell-depleted T cells, or T cells provided the cDNA or gDNA that made up the material.

Methods used by the authors: The authors estimated nucleated cell counts from reference gene primer amplification. The protocol was immunoSEQ multiplex PCR, while the TCRdb copy is restricted to in-frame clones and leaves out a portion. V and J calls and clone size are as listed in that table; D and trimming were resolved from the DNA. The table lists tens of thousands of clones, over 75% of them singletons. The CDR3 runs to 22 residues. Sequencing was done on a sample of peripheral blood. The J gene is TRBJ1-5, the V gene TRBV12-2; the table names TRBD1, a call not compared with the DNA. TRBV12-2 is tagged as a pseudogene. This sequence was found in a woman older than 75 with acute or convalescent COVID-19. The CDR3 DNA reads as TGTGCAAGTCGCTTAGCGGGGTTTGGTGGTAGACAGCTACCAAGGAGCAATCAGCCCCAGCATTTT. It specifies CASRLAGFGGRQLPRSNQPQHF.